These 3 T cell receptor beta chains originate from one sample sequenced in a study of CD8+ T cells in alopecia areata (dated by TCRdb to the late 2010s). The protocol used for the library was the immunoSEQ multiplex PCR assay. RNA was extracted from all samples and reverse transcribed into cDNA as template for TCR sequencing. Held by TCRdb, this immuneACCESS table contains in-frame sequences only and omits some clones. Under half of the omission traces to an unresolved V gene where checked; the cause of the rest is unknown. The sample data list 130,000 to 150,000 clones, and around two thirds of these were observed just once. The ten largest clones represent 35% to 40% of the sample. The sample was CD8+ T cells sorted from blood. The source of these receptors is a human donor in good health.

The CDR3 nucleotides read TGTGCCAGTGCCCCGTTGGACAGCTCCTACAATGAGCAGTTCTTC. Protein sequence: CASAPLDSSYNEQFF. The V and J genes are TRBV19 and TRBJ2-1; a weak D match, TRBD1 (6 bases). Trimming pared 8 bases from V and 0 bases from J, leaving 14 bases between. The V gene's germline CDR1 is LNHDA and CDR2 SQIVND (reference sequence). This CDR3 has 15 residues.

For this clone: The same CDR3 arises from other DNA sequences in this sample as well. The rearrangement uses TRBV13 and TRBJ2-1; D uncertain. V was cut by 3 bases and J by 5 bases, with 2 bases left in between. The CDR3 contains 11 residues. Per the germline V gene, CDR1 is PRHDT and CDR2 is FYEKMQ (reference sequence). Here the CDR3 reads CASSFHNEQFF. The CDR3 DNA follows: TGTGCCAGCAGCTTTCACAATGAGCAGTTCTTC.

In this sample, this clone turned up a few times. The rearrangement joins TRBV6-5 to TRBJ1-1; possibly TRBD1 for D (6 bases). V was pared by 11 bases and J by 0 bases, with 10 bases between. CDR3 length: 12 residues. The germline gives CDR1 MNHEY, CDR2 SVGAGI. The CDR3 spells CAVHRVNTEAFF. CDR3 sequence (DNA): TGTGCCGTTCACAGGGTGAACACTGAAGCTTTCTTT.